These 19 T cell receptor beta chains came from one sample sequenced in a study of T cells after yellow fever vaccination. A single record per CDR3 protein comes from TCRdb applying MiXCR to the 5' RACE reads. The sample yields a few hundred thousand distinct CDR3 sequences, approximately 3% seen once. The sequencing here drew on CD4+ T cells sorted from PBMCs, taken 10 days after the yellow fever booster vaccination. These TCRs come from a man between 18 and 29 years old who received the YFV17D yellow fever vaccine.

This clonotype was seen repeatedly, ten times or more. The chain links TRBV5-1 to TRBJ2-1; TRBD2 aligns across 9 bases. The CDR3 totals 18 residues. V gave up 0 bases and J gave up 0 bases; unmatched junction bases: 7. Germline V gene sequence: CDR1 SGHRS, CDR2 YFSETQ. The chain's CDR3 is CASSLGTSSGASYNEQFF. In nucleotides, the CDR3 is TGCGCCAGCAGCTTGGGGACCTCTAGCGGGGCCTCCTACAATGAGCAGTTCTTC.

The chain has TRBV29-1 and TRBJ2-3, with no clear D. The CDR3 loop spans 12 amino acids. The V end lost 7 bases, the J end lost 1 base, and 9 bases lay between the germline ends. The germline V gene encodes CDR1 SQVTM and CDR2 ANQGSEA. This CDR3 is CSEQTGTDTQYF. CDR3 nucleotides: TGCAGCGAACAGACTGGCACAGATACGCAGTATTTT.

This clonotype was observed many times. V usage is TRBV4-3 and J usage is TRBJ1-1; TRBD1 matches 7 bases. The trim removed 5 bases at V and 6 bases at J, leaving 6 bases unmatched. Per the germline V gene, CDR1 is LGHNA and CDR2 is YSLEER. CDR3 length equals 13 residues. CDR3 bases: TGCGCCAGCAGCTCCTTTCAGGGGGCTGAAGCTTTCTTT. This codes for CASSSFQGAEAFF.

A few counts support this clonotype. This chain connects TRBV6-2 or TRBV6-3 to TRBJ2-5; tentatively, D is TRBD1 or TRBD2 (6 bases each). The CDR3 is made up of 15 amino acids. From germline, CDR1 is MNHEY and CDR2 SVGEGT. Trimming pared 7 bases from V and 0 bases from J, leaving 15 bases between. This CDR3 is CASNSVGGNQETQYF. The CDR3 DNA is TGTGCCAGCAACTCCGTGGGGGGCAACCAAGAGACCCAGTACTTC.

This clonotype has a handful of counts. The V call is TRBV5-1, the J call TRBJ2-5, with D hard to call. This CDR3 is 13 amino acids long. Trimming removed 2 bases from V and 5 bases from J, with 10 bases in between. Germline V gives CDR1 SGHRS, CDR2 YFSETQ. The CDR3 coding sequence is TGCGCCAGCAGCTTCGGCCCAAGGGAGACCCAGTACTTC. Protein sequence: CASSFGPRETQYF.

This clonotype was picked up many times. CDR3 loop: CSARDKGTGYRPQHF. The CDR3 nucleotides are TGCAGTGCTAGAGATAAGGGGACGGGCTATAGGCCCCAGCATTTT. The V gene is TRBV20-1, the J gene TRBJ1-5; tentatively, D is TRBD1 (5 bases). CDR1 and CDR2 (germline): DFQATT, SNEGSKA (reference sequence). Trimming took off 0 bases at V and 9 bases at J, with 18 bases between the two ends. The CDR3 loop spans 15 amino acids.

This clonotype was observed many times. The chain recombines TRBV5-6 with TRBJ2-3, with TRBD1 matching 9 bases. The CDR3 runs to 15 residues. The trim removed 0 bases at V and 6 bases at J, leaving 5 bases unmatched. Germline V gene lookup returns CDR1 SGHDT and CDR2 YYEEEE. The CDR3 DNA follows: TGTGCCAGCAGCTTGGGGGGACAGGGCTTGGATACGCAGTATTTT. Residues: CASSLGGQGLDTQYF.

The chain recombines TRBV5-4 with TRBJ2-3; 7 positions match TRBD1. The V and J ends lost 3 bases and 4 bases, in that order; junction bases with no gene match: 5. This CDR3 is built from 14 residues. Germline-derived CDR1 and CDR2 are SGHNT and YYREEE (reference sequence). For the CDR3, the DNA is TGTGCCAGCAGCTCCAACAGGGGATCAGATACGCAGTATTTT. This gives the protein CASSSNRGSDTQYF. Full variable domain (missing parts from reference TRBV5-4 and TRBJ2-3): ETGVTQSPTHLIKTRGQQVTLRCSSQSGHNTVSWYQQALGQGPQFIFQYYREEENGRGNFPPRFSGLQFPNYSSELNVNALELDDSALYLCASSSNRGSDTQYFGPGTRLTVL.

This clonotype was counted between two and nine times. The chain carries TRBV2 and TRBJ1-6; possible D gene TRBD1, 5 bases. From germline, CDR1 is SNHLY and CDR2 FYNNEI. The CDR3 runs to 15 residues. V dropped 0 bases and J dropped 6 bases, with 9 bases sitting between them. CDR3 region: CASSEASGGNSPLHF. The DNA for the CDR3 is TGTGCCAGCAGTGAAGCGTCGGGGGGTAATTCACCCCTCCACTTT.

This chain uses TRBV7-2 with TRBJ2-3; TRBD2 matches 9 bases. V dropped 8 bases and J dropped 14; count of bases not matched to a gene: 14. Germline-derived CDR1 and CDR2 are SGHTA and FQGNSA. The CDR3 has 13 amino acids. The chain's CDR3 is CASRDPGGGASYF. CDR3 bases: TGTGCCAGCCGCGACCCCGGCGGGGGGGCATCGTATTTT.

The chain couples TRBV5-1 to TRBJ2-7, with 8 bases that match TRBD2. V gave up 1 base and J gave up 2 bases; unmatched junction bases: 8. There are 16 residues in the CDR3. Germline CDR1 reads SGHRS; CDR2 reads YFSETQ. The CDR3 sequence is CASSLRTGGLPYEQYF. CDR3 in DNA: TGCGCCAGCAGCTTGAGAACGGGGGGGCTCCCCTACGAGCAGTACTTC. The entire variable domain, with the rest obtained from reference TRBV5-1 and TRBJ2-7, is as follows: KAGVTQTPRYLIKTRGQQVTLSCSPISGHRSVSWYQQTPGQGLQFLFEYFSETQRNKGNFPGRFSGRQFSNSRSEMNVSTLELGDSALYLCASSLRTGGLPYEQYFGPGTRLTVT.

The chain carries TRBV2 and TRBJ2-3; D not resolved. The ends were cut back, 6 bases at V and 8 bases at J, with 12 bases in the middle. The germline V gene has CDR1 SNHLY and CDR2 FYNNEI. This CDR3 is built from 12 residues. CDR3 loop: CASSAGEGTQYF. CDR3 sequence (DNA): TGTGCCAGCAGCGCTGGGGAAGGTACGCAGTATTTT.

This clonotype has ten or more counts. CDR3 sequence reads: CAFPQPEAFF. CDR3 sequence (DNA): TGTGCCTTCCCTCAGCCTGAAGCTTTCTTT. The chain employs TRBV30 and TRBJ1-1, with unresolved D. The CDR3 is 10 amino acids. The V gene lost 7 bases and the J gene lost 6 bases, with 9 bases spanning the gap. The germline V gene encodes CDR1 GTSNPN and CDR2 SVGIG (reference sequence).

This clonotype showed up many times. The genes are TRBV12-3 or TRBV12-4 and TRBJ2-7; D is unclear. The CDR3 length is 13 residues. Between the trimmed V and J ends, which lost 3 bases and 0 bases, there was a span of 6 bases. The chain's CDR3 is CASSFLNSYEQYF. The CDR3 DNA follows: TGTGCCAGCAGTTTCCTTAACTCCTACGAGCAGTACTTC.

As DNA, the CDR3 is TGTGCCTGGAGTCAGGGGGGACATCAGCCCCAGCATTTT. Translating it yields CAWSQGGHQPQHF. V is TRBV30 and J is TRBJ1-5, with 7 positions matching TRBD1. With V trimmed by 2 bases and J by 5 bases, 3 bases remained unmatched. Per the germline V gene, CDR1 is GTSNPN and CDR2 is SVGIG (reference sequence). CDR3 length equals 13 residues.

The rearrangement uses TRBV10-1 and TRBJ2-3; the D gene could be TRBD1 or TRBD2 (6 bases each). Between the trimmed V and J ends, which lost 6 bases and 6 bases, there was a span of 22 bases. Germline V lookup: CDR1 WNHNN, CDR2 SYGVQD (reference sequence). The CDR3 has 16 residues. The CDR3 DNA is TGCGCCAGCAGCCCCTTCCAAGGGGGGATTGGGGATACGCAGTATTTT. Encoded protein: CASSPFQGGIGDTQYF.

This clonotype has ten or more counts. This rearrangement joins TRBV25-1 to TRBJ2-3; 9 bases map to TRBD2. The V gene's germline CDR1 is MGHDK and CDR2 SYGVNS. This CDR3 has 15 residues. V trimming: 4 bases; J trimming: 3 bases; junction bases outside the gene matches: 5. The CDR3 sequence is CASSVAGARTDTQYF. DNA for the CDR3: TGTGCCAGCAGTGTAGCGGGGGCTAGGACAGATACGCAGTATTTT.

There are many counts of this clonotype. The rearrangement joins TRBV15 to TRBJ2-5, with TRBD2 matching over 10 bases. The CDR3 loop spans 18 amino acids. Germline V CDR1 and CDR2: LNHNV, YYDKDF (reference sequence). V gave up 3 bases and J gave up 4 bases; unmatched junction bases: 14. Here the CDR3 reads CATSSTSGARRGGETQYF. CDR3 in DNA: TGTGCCACCAGCAGTACTAGCGGGGCCCGGAGGGGTGGAGAGACCCAGTACTTC.

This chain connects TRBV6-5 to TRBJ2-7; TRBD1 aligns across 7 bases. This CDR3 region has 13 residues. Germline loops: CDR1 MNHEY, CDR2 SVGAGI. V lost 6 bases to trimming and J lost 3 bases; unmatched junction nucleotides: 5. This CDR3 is CASRHGQVYEQYF. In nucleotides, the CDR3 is TGTGCCAGCAGGCACGGACAGGTCTACGAGCAGTACTTC.